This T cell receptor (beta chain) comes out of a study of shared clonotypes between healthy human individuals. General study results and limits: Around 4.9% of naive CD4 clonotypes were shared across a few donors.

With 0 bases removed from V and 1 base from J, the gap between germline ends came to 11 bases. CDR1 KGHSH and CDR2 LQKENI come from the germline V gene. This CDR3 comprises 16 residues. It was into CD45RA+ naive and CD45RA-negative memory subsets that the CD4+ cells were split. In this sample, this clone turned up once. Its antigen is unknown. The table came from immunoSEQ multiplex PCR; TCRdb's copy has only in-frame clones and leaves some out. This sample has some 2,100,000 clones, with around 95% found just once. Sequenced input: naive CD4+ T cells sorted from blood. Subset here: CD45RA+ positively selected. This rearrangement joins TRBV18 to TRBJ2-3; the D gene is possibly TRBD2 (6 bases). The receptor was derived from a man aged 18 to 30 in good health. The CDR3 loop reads CASSPPGLARTDTQYF. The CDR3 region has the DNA TGTGCCAGCTCACCACCGGGGCTAGCGCGCACAGATACGCAGTATTTT.